A selection of T cell receptor beta chains follows, all from one sample in a study of blood T cell repertoires in COVID-19. Produced via immunoSEQ multiplex PCR; TCRdb's table is partial and in-frame only. There are 40,000 to 50,000 clones in the sample; 70% to 90% occur only once, and 14% lies in the top ten. The specimen was peripheral blood. The receptors shown here come from a human donor in a cohort sampled during active COVID-19. CDR3s include the opening cysteine and the closing phenylalanine or tryptophan. Each record gives: clone size, J gene, V gene, D gene, CDR3 DNA, CDR3 protein. D genes are given only for firm matches. Clone size is shown for a subset of rows, as once, few, many or a class of expanded clone.

>NA|TRBJ2-7|TRBV3-1/TRBV3-2|NA
TGTGCCAGCAGCCGATGGACTACCGGCTTATACGAGCAGTACTTC
CASSRWTTGLYEQYF
>NA|TRBJ2-7|TRBV27|TRBD1
TGTGCCAGCAGTTCACAGGGGGCGCGAGGGGAAGAGCAGTACTTC
CASSSQGARGEEQYF
>NA|TRBJ1-4|TRBV7-2|NA
TGTGCCAGCAGCTTCGGTCCGAATGAAAAACTGTTTTTT
CASSFGPNEKLFF
>NA|TRBJ2-5|TRBV29-1|NA
TGCAGCGTTGAGACAGCCTACCAAGAGACCCAGTACTTC
CSVETAYQETQYF
>NA|TRBJ2-7|TRBV10-3|TRBD1
TGTGCCATCAGTGCGGGACAGGGATCCTACGAGCAGTACTTC
CAISAGQGSYEQYF
>once|TRBJ2-7|TRBV19|NA
TGTGCCAGTAGTATAGATGGGAGAAGAGGGTACGAGCAGTACTTC
CASSIDGRRGYEQYF
>NA|TRBJ2-2|TRBV30|NA
TGTGCCTGGAGTGTAGTGATGTCGGGCGGGGAGCTGTTTTTT
CAWSVVMSGGELFF
>NA|TRBJ2-1|TRBV15|NA
TGTGCCACCAGGACCGGTCAGGTGGTCAATGAGCAGTTCTTC
CATRTGQVVNEQFF
>NA|TRBJ1-1|TRBV7-2|NA
TGTGCCAGCAGCCAAGGACCAAGGGGGAACACTGAAGCTTTCTTT
CASSQGPRGNTEAFF
>NA|TRBJ1-2|TRBV7-2|NA
TGTGCCAGCAGCTTAATATCCAGGGTTGGCTACACCTTC
CASSLISRVGYTF
>NA|TRBJ2-7|TRBV10-3|NA
TGTGCCATCAGTGAGTCGAAGGGGACACAACGCCCCTACGAGCAGTACTTC
CAISESKGTQRPYEQYF
>NA|TRBJ2-3|TRBV7-2|NA
TGTGCCAGCGAACAGAGCACAGATACGCAGTATTTT
CASEQSTDTQYF
>NA|TRBJ1-4|TRBV3-1/TRBV3-2|TRBD1
TGTGCCAGCAGCCAAAGGACAGGGTATGAAAAACTGTTTTTT
CASSQRTGYEKLFF
>once|TRBJ2-5|TRBV10-3|NA
TGTGCCATCAGTGGCCGGACGGACAGCCTCCAAGAGACCCAGTACTTC
CAISGRTDSLQETQYF
>once|TRBJ1-1|TRBV2|NA
TGTGCCAGCTTGGGGACAACGGGAGGTAGGACTGAAGCTTTCTTT
CASLGTTGGRTEAFF
>NA|TRBJ1-5|TRBV28|TRBD1
TGTGCCAGCAGTTTGAACCCGGGACAGACCCATCAGCCCCAGCATTTT
CASSLNPGQTHQPQHF
>once|TRBJ2-5|TRBV19|NA
TGTGCCAGTAGTATTATGAGTCGGGGTAAAGAGACCCAGTACTTC
CASSIMSRGKETQYF
>NA|TRBJ1-1|TRBV4-1|NA
TGCGCCAGCAGCCAAGATGGGCAGAGGGCTGAAGCTTTCTTT
CASSQDGQRAEAFF
>NA|TRBJ2-7|TRBV6-5|TRBD1
TGTGCCAGCAGGACACCGGGACAGGGCACCTACGAGCAGTACTTC
CASRTPGQGTYEQYF
>once|TRBJ2-7|TRBV7-9|TRBD2
TGTGCCAGCAGCGTATCCGGGACTGGGGGGGACGAGCAGTACTTC
CASSVSGTGGDEQYF
>NA|TRBJ2-6|TRBV7-8|TRBD2
TGTGCCAGCAGCTTAGCAGGGCTAGCGGGAGGGCCCCCCTCTGGGGCCAACGTCCTGACTTTC
CASSLAGLAGGPPSGANVLTF
>NA|TRBJ2-3|TRBV2|TRBD2
TGTGCCAGCATTGTTAGCGGGGGGGCCGCAGATACGCAGTATTTT
CASIVSGGAADTQYF
>NA|TRBJ1-2|TRBV15|NA
TGTGCCACCAGCAGAGATGCGGGGGGAGGCTATGGCTACACCTTC
CATSRDAGGGYGYTF
>NA|TRBJ1-1|TRBV6-2/TRBV6-3|NA
TGTGCCAGCAGTCGCACGGGGTTGGGCACTGAAGCTTTCTTT
CASSRTGLGTEAFF
>few|TRBJ2-2|TRBV19|NA
TGTGCCAGTAGTAAAGGACATGAAATCTCCGGGGAGCTGTTTTTT
CASSKGHEISGELFF
>NA|TRBJ2-7|TRBV7-8|NA
TGTGCCAGCAGCTTATGGGGGGGACAGGACGAGCAGTACTTC
CASSLWGGQDEQYF
>NA|TRBJ2-5|TRBV2|NA
TGTGCCAGCAGTGAGGGTGGGGCGGAGACCCAGTACTTC
CASSEGGAETQYF
>NA|TRBJ2-1|TRBV24-1|TRBD2
TGTGCCACCAGTGGCGGTAGCGGGACATCTGAGCAGTTCTTC
CATSGGSGTSEQFF
>NA|TRBJ2-7|TRBV30|NA
TGTGCCTGGAGGCCCCCGGCCAGGGGTTTTTCCGAGCAGTACTTC
CAWRPPARGFSEQYF
>NA|TRBJ1-5|TRBV7-8|NA
TGTGCCAGCAGCCGAGGGTACGGGCAGGGTCAGCCCCAGCATTTT
CASSRGYGQGQPQHF
>NA|TRBJ2-7|TRBV29-1|NA
TGCAGCGTTGACACAGGCCCCAGACAGCAGTACTTC
CSVDTGPRQQYF
>NA|TRBJ1-4|TRBV19|NA
TGTGCCAGTAGTAAAGGAGATAATGAAAAACTGTTTTTT
CASSKGDNEKLFF
>NA|TRBJ2-5|TRBV28|TRBD1
TGTGCCAGCAGCTCCACCGGACAGGGCCGAGGGACCCAGTACTTC
CASSSTGQGRGTQYF
>NA|TRBJ1-4|TRBV15|TRBD1
TGTGCCACGGGACAGGGGGCTAATGAAAAACTGTTTTTT
CATGQGANEKLFF
>NA|TRBJ2-7|TRBV6-5|NA
TGTGCCAGCAGTTACTCGGAGGGAATCTCCACCTACGAGCAGTACTTC
CASSYSEGISTYEQYF
>NA|TRBJ1-1|TRBV3-1/TRBV3-2|TRBD1
TGTGCCAGCAGCGTACCGGGACAGGGTATCTCTGAAGCTTTCTTT
CASSVPGQGISEAFF
>NA|TRBJ2-5|TRBV9|NA
TGTGCCAGCAGCGTAGCAACGAGCCAAGAGACCCAGTACTTC
CASSVATSQETQYF
>NA|TRBJ1-1|TRBV18|NA
TGTGCCAGCTCTCGTACCCTAGGCCCCAACATGAACACTGAAGCTTTCTTT
CASSRTLGPNMNTEAFF
>NA|TRBJ1-1|TRBV11-3|TRBD1
TGTGCCAGCAGCTCGAGGGGACAGTTGAACACTGAAGCTTTCTTT
CASSSRGQLNTEAFF
>NA|TRBJ1-3|TRBV24-1|TRBD1
TGTGCCACCAGTGCCGCGGGACAGGGGGCTACTGGAAACACCATATATTTT
CATSAAGQGATGNTIYF
>once|TRBJ2-7|TRBV2|NA
TGTGCCAGCAGCGGGGGAAGTGAGCAGTACTTC
CASSGGSEQYF
>NA|TRBJ2-5|TRBV18|TRBD2
TGTGCCAGCTCACCACTCCGGGGGGAGGAGACCCAGTACTTC
CASSPLRGEETQYF
>few|TRBJ2-3|TRBV11-2|TRBD2
TGTGCCAGCAGCGCCCATCGGAGGGGAAGTAGCGGGGAGGGAGATACGCAGTATTTT
CASSAHRRGSSGEGDTQYF
>once|TRBJ1-1|TRBV6-5|NA
TGTGCCAGCAGTAACAGACAGAAGGTGAACACTGAAGCTTTCTTT
CASSNRQKVNTEAFF
>NA|TRBJ1-2|TRBV29-1|NA
TGCCTCGCATCTTCCGGGTCGGGCTACACCTTC
CLASSGSGYTF
>NA|TRBJ2-5|TRBV6-1|TRBD1
TGTGCCAGCAGTGAGATGACAGGGTGGGAGACCCAGTACTTC
CASSEMTGWETQYF
>NA|TRBJ1-1|TRBV2|NA
TGTGCCAGCAGTGAACGGGGTAGGGACACTGAAGCTTTCTTT
CASSERGRDTEAFF
>NA|TRBJ1-1|TRBV30|TRBD1
TGTGCCTGGAGAGGACAGGTCCTGAACACTGAAGCTTTCTTT
CAWRGQVLNTEAFF
>NA|TRBJ1-3|TRBV19|NA
TGTGCCAGTAGTATCGCGACAGTCTCTGGAAACACCATATATTTT
CASSIATVSGNTIYF
>NA|TRBJ2-1|TRBV28|NA
TGTGCCAGCAGTTCCGGGGTCCCCTACAATGAGCAGTTCTTC
CASSSGVPYNEQFF
>NA|TRBJ1-1|TRBV14|TRBD1
TGTGCCAGCAGCCTCACCTCCTCCCCGACAGGGCGGGCTGAAGCTTTCTTT
CASSLTSSPTGRAEAFF
>few|TRBJ2-7|TRBV3-1/TRBV3-2|NA
TGTGCCAGCAGCCCCTCGGGAGCCCTAGGGGAGCAGTACTTC
CASSPSGALGEQYF
>NA|TRBJ1-3|TRBV2|NA
TGTGCCAGCAGTGAAAGCTACTCTGGAAACACCATATATTTT
CASSESYSGNTIYF
>NA|TRBJ2-2|TRBV19|NA
TGTGCCAGTAAGTCGGTGAACACCGGGGAGCTGTTTTTT
CASKSVNTGELFF
>NA|TRBJ2-2|TRBV7-3|NA
TGTGCCAGCAGCCCACCCGGGACCGGGGAGCTGTTTTTT
CASSPPGTGELFF